The 30 T cell receptor beta chains presented below share a single source sample, sequenced in a study of CD8+CD57+ T cells in acquired aplastic anemia (dated by TCRdb to 2016 to 2019). Flow cytometry had shown CD8+CD57+ cell expansion in the patients selected for sequencing. Sequenced on an Illumina HiSeq 2000. TCR beta VDJ combination and CDR3 sequence profiling used genomic DNA as the template. TCRdb trimmed public reads at Q25 via fastp, called clones via MiXCR and kept in-frame beta chains. Rows matching on CDR3 protein sequence are summarized as one entry with the most common DNA and genes. This sample is represented by hundreds of thousands of distinct CDR3 sequences; about a third of them were singletons. Less than 1% of the sample is held by the ten biggest clonotypes. Sequencing used sorted CD4+, CD8+, or CD8+CD57+ T cells (not recorded which) from PBMCs. These receptors were taken from a human donor with aplastic anemia.

The rearrangement joins TRBV15 to TRBJ2-1; D might be TRBD1 (6 bases). The V gene's germline CDR1 is LNHNV and CDR2 YYDKDF (reference sequence). This CDR3 has 16 amino acids. V shed 5 bases and J shed 6 bases, with 20 bases lying between them. The CDR3 DNA sequence: TGTGCCACCAGCCCCACCAGGGGACGGTTGAGCAATGAGCAGTTCTTC. Protein: CATSPTRGRLSNEQFF.

J is TRBJ2-2 and V is TRBV9, with D tentatively TRBD1 (5 bases). The length of the CDR3 is 22 residues. The germline CDR1 and CDR2 sequences are SGDLS and YYNGEE. Trimming stripped 0 bases from V and 0 bases from J, with 27 bases between. CDR3 nucleotide sequence: TGTGCCAGCAGCGTAGGGAGTTGGCAGGGTCCCCAGGGCTGTGCGAACACCGGGGAGCTGTTTTTT. Translation: CASSVGSWQGPQGCANTGELFF.

The chain joins TRBV12-3 or TRBV12-4 to TRBJ2-2, with 11 bases that match TRBD2. This CDR3 spans 16 amino acids. The J segment lost 7 bases and the V segment lost 3 bases, leaving 7 bases of the junction unmatched. CDR3 protein: CASSFHSGRAFGELFF. In DNA form, the CDR3 reads TGTGCCAGCAGTTTCCATAGCGGGAGGGCCTTCGGGGAGCTGTTTTTT.

For this clonotype: A read error may explain this, as a much larger clone is one base away. This rearrangement joins TRBV19 to TRBJ2-2; D is possibly TRBD1 (5 bases). The germline CDR1 and CDR2 sequences are LNHDA and SQIVND (reference sequence). This CDR3 spans 15 amino acids. V lost 3 bases and J 7 bases, leaving 15 bases between the germline ends. The CDR3 bases are TGTGCCAGTAGTATTTGGGGCAGGGTTGTCGGGGAGCTGTTTTTT. This sequence encodes CASSIWGRVVGELFF. Using reference TRBV19 and TRBJ2-2 for the parts outside the CDR3, the full variable domain is DGGITQSPKYLFRKEGQNVTLSCEQNLNHDAMYWYRQDPGQGLRLIYYSQIVNDFQKGDIAEGYSVSREKKESFPLTVTSAQKNPTAFYLCASSIWGRVVGELFFGEGSRLTVL.

This chain joins TRBV18 and TRBJ1-2, with D possibly being TRBD1 (5 bases). V gave up 3 bases and J gave up 7 bases, with 12 bases separating them. There are 13 residues in the CDR3. Germline V gene sequence: CDR1 KGHSH, CDR2 LQKENI. Here the CDR3 DNA reads TGTGCCAGCTCACCGGAACAGGTGCTTGGCTACACCTTC. Encoded protein: CASSPEQVLGYTF.

The chain has TRBV2 and TRBJ1-2; D is possibly TRBD1 (5 bases). V lost 5 bases and J lost 4, with 14 bases in between. CDR1 and CDR2 (germline): SNHLY, FYNNEI. This CDR3 has 14 amino acids. The CDR3 here is CASSLGVWGYGYTF. DNA for the CDR3: TGTGCCAGCAGTTTGGGGGTTTGGGGCTATGGCTACACCTTC. Based on the CDR3 plus reference TRBV2 and TRBJ1-2, the full variable domain is EPEVTQTPSHQVTQMGQEVILRCVPISNHLYFYWYRQILGQKVEFLVSFYNNEISEKSEIFDDQFSVERPDGSNFTLKIRSTKLEDSAMYFCASSLGVWGYGYTFGSGTRLTVV.

This clonotype was detected many times. This chain connects TRBV15 to TRBJ2-7; 10 positions agree with TRBD1. With 1 base clipped from V and 4 bases from J, the junction kept 4 bases outside the gene matches. Looked up from germline, CDR1 is LNHNV and CDR2 is YYDKDF (reference sequence). This CDR3 has 15 residues. The CDR3 DNA follows: TGTGCCACCAGCAGAGCCGGGACAGGGGAATACGAGCAGTACTTC. It yields the protein CATSRAGTGEYEQYF.

This clonotype was seen repeatedly, ten times or more. Here the CDR3 reads CSAREPTGYGYTF. As DNA, the CDR3 is TGCAGTGCTAGAGAGCCGACAGGCTATGGCTACACCTTC. V is TRBV20-1 and J is TRBJ1-2, with a tentative D call TRBD1 (6 bases). V lost 0 bases to trimming and J lost 4 bases, with 9 bases between them. This CDR3 has 13 amino acids. Germline lookup yields CDR1 DFQATT and CDR2 SNEGSKA (reference sequence).

In this sample, this clonotype turned up many times. The rearrangement joins TRBV4-2 to TRBJ2-7; D might be TRBD1 or TRBD2, each matching 5 bases. The CDR3 sequence is 15 residues long. CDR1 and CDR2 from the germline V gene are LGHNA and YNFKEQ. Trimming took off 1 base at V and 3 bases at J, with 13 bases between the two ends. In nucleotides, the CDR3 is TGTGCCAGCAGCCAAGTGAGTCAGGGAGACTACGAGCAGTACTTC. It encodes CASSQVSQGDYEQYF.

As DNA, the CDR3 is TGCGCCAGCAGTCCGTCAGGCGGCCGGCTCCACGAGCAGTACTTC. Its protein product is CASSPSGGRLHEQYF. This chain links TRBV10-1 with TRBJ2-7; unclear D gene. The germline V and J ends were trimmed by 5 bases and 5 bases, with 19 bases remaining between them. This CDR3 spans 15 amino acids. Germline V gene data show CDR1 as WNHNN and CDR2 as SYGVQD (reference sequence).

In this sample, this clonotype turned up many times. The V call is TRBV19, the J call TRBJ1-5, with TRBD1 as a possible D gene (6 bases). The CDR3 is 17 residues long. Germline V CDR1 and CDR2: LNHDA, SQIVND (reference sequence). V was trimmed by 7 bases and J by 6 bases, leaving 25 bases between them. The CDR3 spells CASTSRQETKEGQPQHF. The DNA of the CDR3 is TGTGCCAGTACATCACGACAGGAAACAAAAGAGGGTCAGCCCCAGCATTTT.

Notes on this clonotype: One junction end does not reproduce the germline sequence, and a read error may be involved. This chain links TRBV10-1 with TRBJ2-7, with a weak D call TRBD2 (5 bases). Germline CDR1 and CDR2: WNHNN and SYGVQD (reference sequence). The CDR3 is 15 amino acids. The CDR3 protein is CASSFRWEILYEQYF. In DNA, the CDR3 is TGTGCCAGCAGTTTTCGGTGGGAGATCCTCTACGAGCAGTACTTC.

About this clonotype itself: Since a much larger clone is just one base distant, this may be a read error. This chain uses TRBV7-8 with TRBJ2-3, with D unclear. The CDR3 is 13 residues long. Germline CDR1 reads SGHVS; CDR2 reads FQNEAQ. CDR3 coding DNA: TGTGCCAGCAGCTTACGCAGCACAGATGCGCAGTATTTT. Protein product: CASSLRSTDAQYF.

V is TRBV19 and J is TRBJ2-2; 10 positions match TRBD2. The CDR3 has 15 residues. The trim removed 9 bases at V and 7 bases at J, leaving 11 bases unmatched. Germline assignment: CDR1 LNHDA and CDR2 SQIVND (reference sequence). The DNA for the CDR3 is TGTGCCAGCAAGATCGGGGCTAGCGGGGGCGGGGAGCTGTTTTTT. This encodes CASKIGASGGGELFF.

The V and J genes are TRBV19 and TRBJ1-2; 8 bases match TRBD1. V lost 7 bases, J lost 8 bases, and 9 bases stayed unmatched. CDR3 length equals 13 residues. Germline V gene lookup returns CDR1 LNHDA and CDR2 SQIVND (reference sequence). CDR3 DNA sequence: TGTGCCAGTATCCCCACAGGGGGAGAGGGCTACACCTTC. As protein: CASIPTGGEGYTF.

This clonotype was counted between two and nine times. A much larger clone sits a single nucleotide away, making a read error possible. This chain uses TRBV2 with TRBJ1-2; D is possibly TRBD1 (5 bases). There are 13 residues in the CDR3. Germline values: CDR1 SNHLY, CDR2 FYNNEI. Trimming removed 4 bases from V and 8 bases from J, with 14 bases in between. This CDR3 reads CASSGGVGGGYTF. DNA for the CDR3: TGTGCCAGCAGTGGGGGGGTGGGAGGAGGCTACACCTTC.

A few counts support this clonotype. V gene TRBV9 combines with J gene TRBJ2-5; D possibly corresponds to TRBD1 (5 bases). Germline V gives CDR1 SGDLS, CDR2 YYNGEE. The length of the CDR3 is 13 residues. V gave up 0 bases and J gave up 3 bases, with 6 bases separating them. CDR3 amino acids: CASSVGGEETQYF. In DNA form, the CDR3 reads TGTGCCAGCAGCGTAGGGGGCGAAGAGACCCAGTACTTC.

For this clonotype: A much larger clone sits a single nucleotide away, making a read error possible. V usage is TRBV19 and J usage is TRBJ1-1; D is ambiguous. The CDR3 length is 15 residues. Germline V CDR1 and CDR2: LNHDA, SQIVND (reference sequence). Trimming removed 4 bases at V and 0 bases at J, with 12 bases between. CDR3 loop: CASSTSRTVNTEAFF. CDR3 coding DNA: TGTGCCAGTAGTACATCCAGGACGGTGAACACTGAAGCTTTCTTT.

V and J are TRBV11-1 and TRBJ2-7; 7 bases agree with TRBD1. Germline trimming cut 1 base from V and 3 bases from J; bases unmatched to any gene: 9. CDR3 length: 16 residues. Per germline, CDR1 SGHAT and CDR2 FQDESV (reference sequence). The CDR3 DNA reads as TGTGCCAGCAGCTTAGACGTCCCGGGACAGCTCTACGAGCAGTACTTC. This gives the protein CASSLDVPGQLYEQYF.

This clonotype occurred a few times. This chain connects TRBV5-1 to TRBJ2-6; D remains unclear. With 0 bases removed from V and 0 bases from J, the gap between germline ends came to 4 bases. CDR1 and CDR2 (germline): SGHRS, YFSETQ. The CDR3 runs to 15 residues. The CDR3, as DNA: TGCGCCAGCAGCTTGGTTGTCTCTGGGGCCAACGTCCTGACTTTC. It encodes CASSLVVSGANVLTF.

The CDR3 spells CASIQGINTEAFF. Written as DNA, the CDR3 is TGTGCCAGCATCCAGGGAATTAACACTGAAGCTTTCTTT. V usage is TRBV11-2 and J usage is TRBJ1-1; D is perhaps TRBD1 (5 bases). This CDR3 is 13 amino acids long. Germline CDR1 SGHAT, CDR2 FQNNGV. Trimming shortened V by 7 bases and J by 2 bases, and 11 bases separated the two germline ends.

This chain joins TRBV2 and TRBJ2-1; TRBD1 is a possible D gene (5 bases). CDR1 is SNHLY, CDR2 FYNNEI, per germline. Trimming stripped 5 bases from V and 8 bases from J, with 10 bases between. The CDR3 contains 12 residues. CDR3 loop: CASSSGIDEQFF. The CDR3 nucleotides read TGTGCCAGCAGTTCAGGGATCGATGAGCAGTTCTTC.

In this sample, this clonotype turned up many times. The chain joins TRBV20-1 to TRBJ1-2; possibly TRBD1 for D (6 bases). The V end lost 0 bases, the J end lost 6 bases, and 11 bases lay between the germline ends. The CDR3 runs 13 residues. In germline, CDR1 is DFQATT, CDR2 SNEGSKA (reference sequence). Here the CDR3 DNA reads TGCAGTGCTAGAGAGGCAGGGGAAAATGGCTACACCTTC. Translated: CSAREAGENGYTF.

This clonotype was observed at least ten times. This rearrangement joins TRBV7-9 to TRBJ1-5; no clear D gene. V lost 1 base and J lost 7, with 5 bases in between. Germline V gives CDR1 SEHNR, CDR2 FQNEAQ (reference sequence). The CDR3 sequence is 12 residues long. CDR3 amino acids: CASSLDYQPQHF. CDR3 nucleotide sequence: TGTGCCAGCAGCTTAGACTACCAGCCCCAGCATTTT.

The CDR3 protein is CAISESWGSHGYTF. The CDR3 nucleotides read TGTGCCATCAGTGAGTCCTGGGGATCCCATGGCTACACCTTC. This chain connects TRBV10-3 to TRBJ1-2; no clear D gene. V lost 0 bases to trimming and J lost 6 bases, with 11 bases between them. CDR3 size: 14 residues. Germline V gives CDR1 ENHRY, CDR2 SYGVKD.

This clonotype was counted between two and nine times. CDR3 residues: CASSPEPENIQYF. The CDR3 DNA sequence: TGCGCCAGCAGCCCCGAGCCAGAAAACATTCAGTACTTC. The chain employs TRBV5-1 and TRBJ2-4; D is ambiguous. The CDR3 has 13 residues. The ends were cut back, 4 bases at V and 5 bases at J, with 10 bases in the middle. Germline V CDR1 and CDR2: SGHRS, YFSETQ.

The sample holds many counts of this clonotype. This chain connects TRBV20-1 to TRBJ2-7; 13 positions agree with TRBD2. CDR1 DFQATT and CDR2 SNEGSKA come from the germline V gene (reference sequence). The CDR3 loop spans 17 amino acids. Unmatched junction bases numbered 11, after V lost 2 bases and J lost 4 bases. The CDR3 bases are TGCAGTGCTAGACAACCGCCCGGGACTAGCGGGACGTACGAGCAGTACTTC. Amino acids: CSARQPPGTSGTYEQYF.

This clonotype has ten or more counts. The V gene is TRBV19, the J gene TRBJ1-2, with a possible D match to TRBD1 (6 bases). V was cut by 2 bases and J by 8 bases, with 15 bases left in between. Germline V lookup: CDR1 LNHDA, CDR2 SQIVND (reference sequence). This CDR3 spans 14 amino acids. DNA of the CDR3: TGTGCCAGTAGTATACCGTACAGGGTCGCCGGCTACACCTTC. Its protein is CASSIPYRVAGYTF.

This clonotype was seen a handful of times. The chain joins TRBV5-5 to TRBJ2-7; the D gene is possibly TRBD1 (6 bases). The V gene lost 5 bases and the J gene lost 3 bases, with 18 bases spanning the gap. Per germline, CDR1 SGHKS and CDR2 YYEKEE (reference sequence). The CDR3 is 15 residues long. The CDR3 DNA follows: TGTGCCAGCAGTCTCTCTCCGACAGGTTTCTACGAGCAGTACTTC. It encodes CASSLSPTGFYEQYF.

The rearrangement links TRBV4-1 to TRBJ1-5; D ambiguous. V was trimmed by 0 bases and J by 3 bases, leaving 6 bases between them. This CDR3 has 14 amino acids. The germline V gene has CDR1 MGHRA and CDR2 YSYEKL. The CDR3 sequence is CASSQDNLNQPQHF. The CDR3 nucleotides are TGCGCCAGCAGCCAAGATAATCTCAATCAGCCCCAGCATTTT.